The 4 T cell receptor beta chains below come from one sample, sequenced in a study of blood T cell repertoires in COVID-19. The data were produced by immunoSEQ multiplex PCR, yet TCRdb's version contains in-frame clones alone and is incomplete. The top ten clones hold roughly 1.4% of a sample with 400,000 to 500,000 clones, roughly 84% of them seen once. Sequenced: PBMCs or T cells enriched from blood (not recorded which). Source of these receptors: a woman aged 18-29 years who had been exposed to COVID-19.

V gene TRBV7-2 combines with J gene TRBJ2-7; D uncertain. Per the germline V gene, CDR1 is SGHTA and CDR2 is FQGNSA. With 6 bases removed from V and 3 bases from J, the gap between germline ends came to 12 bases. This CDR3 contains 13 residues. This CDR3 reads CASRKTVFYEQYF. The CDR3, as DNA: TGTGCCAGCAGAAAGACTGTTTTCTACGAGCAGTACTTC.

V usage is TRBV15 and J usage is TRBJ1-6; D not resolved. This CDR3 is built from 12 residues. The ends were cut back, 0 bases at V and 11 bases at J, with 5 bases in the middle. Germline V gene data show CDR1 as LNHNV and CDR2 as YYDKDF (reference sequence). The CDR3 sequence is CATSRDRAPLHF. CDR3 DNA sequence: TGTGCCACCAGCAGAGATCGGGCACCCCTCCACTTT.

The gene calls are TRBV13 and TRBJ2-7; D possibly corresponds to TRBD1 (6 bases). Between the trimmed V and J ends, which lost 6 bases and 0 bases, there was a span of 18 bases. Germline V gives CDR1 PRHDT, CDR2 FYEKMQ (reference sequence). The CDR3 covers 16 residues. The CDR3 sequence: CASREGGAPNSYEQYF. The CDR3 DNA sequence: TGTGCCAGCAGGGAAGGGGGTGCTCCCAACTCCTACGAGCAGTACTTC.

A word on this clone: The junction departs from germline at one end; a sequencing error may be responsible. The gene calls are TRBV3-1 (or the pseudogene TRBV3-2) and TRBJ2-7; 9 bases are a match to TRBD2. Germline V gene lookup returns CDR1 LGHDT and CDR2 YNNKEL (reference sequence). The CDR3 extends over 12 amino acids. Here the CDR3 DNA reads TGTGCCAGCAGCCAAGATTCGAGACTAGCGGATTTC. As protein: CASSQDSRLADF.